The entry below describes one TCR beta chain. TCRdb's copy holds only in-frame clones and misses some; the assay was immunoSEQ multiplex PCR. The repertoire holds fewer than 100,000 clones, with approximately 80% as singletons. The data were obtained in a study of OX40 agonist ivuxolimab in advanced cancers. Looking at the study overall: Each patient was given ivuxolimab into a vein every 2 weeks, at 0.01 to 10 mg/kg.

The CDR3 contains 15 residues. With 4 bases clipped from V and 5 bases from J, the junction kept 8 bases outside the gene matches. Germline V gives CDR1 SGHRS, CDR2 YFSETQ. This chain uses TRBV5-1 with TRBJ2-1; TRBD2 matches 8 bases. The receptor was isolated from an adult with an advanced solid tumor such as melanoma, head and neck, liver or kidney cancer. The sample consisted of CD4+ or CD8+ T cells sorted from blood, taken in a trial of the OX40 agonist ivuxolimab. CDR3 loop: CASSGLAGLHNEQFF. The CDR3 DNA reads TGCGCCAGCAGCGGCTTAGCGGGGCTGCACAATGAGCAGTTCTTC.